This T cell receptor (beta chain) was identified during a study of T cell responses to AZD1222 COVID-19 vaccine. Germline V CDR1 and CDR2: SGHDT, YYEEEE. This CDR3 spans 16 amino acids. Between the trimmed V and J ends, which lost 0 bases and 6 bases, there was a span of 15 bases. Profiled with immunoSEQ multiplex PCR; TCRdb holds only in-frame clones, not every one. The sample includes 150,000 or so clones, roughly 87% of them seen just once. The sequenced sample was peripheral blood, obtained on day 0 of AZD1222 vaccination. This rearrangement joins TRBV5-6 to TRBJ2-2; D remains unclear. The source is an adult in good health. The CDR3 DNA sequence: TGTGCCAGCAGCTTGGGGTCTAGTGGATTCCCCGGGGAGCTGTTTTTT. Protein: CASSLGSSGFPGELFF.